This TCR beta chain is drawn from a study of T cell responses to AZD1222 COVID-19 vaccine. Regarding the study as a whole: When two AZD1222 doses had been given, Spike-specific TCR breadth and depth rose. Targeting of unmutated variant regions was reportedly seen in nearly half of spike-specific TCRs. Clonal diversity was possibly underestimated; the donors were predominantly white British and more often female.

TCRdb's copy holds only in-frame clones and misses some; the assay was immunoSEQ multiplex PCR. The sample yields roughly 180,000 clones, roughly nine tenths seen once. Comments on this clone: Its cognate antigen is unknown.

Per germline, CDR1 SGHVS and CDR2 FNYEAQ. CDR3 length: 16 amino acids. V lost 1 base and J lost 2, with 15 bases in between. The source material was peripheral blood, sampled on day 0 of AZD1222 vaccination. This chain connects TRBV7-6 to TRBJ2-7; no firm D call. This receptor was obtained from an adult in good health. The CDR3 protein is CASSLVGRTPPYEQYF. CDR3 coding DNA: TGTGCCAGCAGCTTAGTTGGGCGGACGCCCCCCTACGAGCAGTACTTC.